The present T cell receptor (beta chain) was sequenced within a study of blood T cell repertoires in COVID-19. Across the whole study: PBMCs, B-cell-depleted T cells, or T cells were the source of the cDNA or gDNA that made up the material.

Seattle's cohort entered during active infection and was followed longitudinally. Only in-frame clones appear in the TCRdb table, and some are missing; sequencing was by immunoSEQ multiplex PCR. The data contain tens of thousands of clones, less than 85% of them singletons. Sequencing was carried out using peripheral blood. This TCR derives from a man aged 65-85 years with COVID-19, enrolled during active disease.

The CDR3 coding sequence is TGTGCCAGCAGTTTAAACAGGCACTACGAGCAGTACTTC. This gives the protein CASSLNRHYEQYF. V and J are TRBV27 and TRBJ2-7; D might be TRBD1 (5 bases). The V and J ends lost 2 bases and 3 bases respectively, with 8 bases between them. Germline V gene data show CDR1 as MNHEY and CDR2 as SMNVEV (reference sequence). This CDR3 region has 13 residues.